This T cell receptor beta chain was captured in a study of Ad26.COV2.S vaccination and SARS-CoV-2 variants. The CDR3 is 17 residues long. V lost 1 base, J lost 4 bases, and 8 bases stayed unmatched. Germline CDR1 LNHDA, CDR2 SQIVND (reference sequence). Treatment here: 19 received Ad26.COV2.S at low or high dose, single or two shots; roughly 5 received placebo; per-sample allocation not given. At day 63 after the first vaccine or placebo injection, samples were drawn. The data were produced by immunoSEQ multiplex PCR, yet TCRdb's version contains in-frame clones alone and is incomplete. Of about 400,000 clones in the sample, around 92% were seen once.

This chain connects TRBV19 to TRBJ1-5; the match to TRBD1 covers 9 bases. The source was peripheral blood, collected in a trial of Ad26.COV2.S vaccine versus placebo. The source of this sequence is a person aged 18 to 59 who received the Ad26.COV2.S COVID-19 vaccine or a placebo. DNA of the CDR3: TGTGCCAGTAGTATAGCCGGGGACAGGGTCCGGAATCAGCCCCAGCATTTT. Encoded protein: CASSIAGDRVRNQPQHF.